A single count supports the clone carrying this T cell receptor beta chain. The CDR3 contains 19 residues. J gave up 0 bases and V 5 bases, and 11 bases lay outside the gene matches. CDR1 is SEHNR, CDR2 FQNEAQ, per germline (reference sequence). Method: immunoSEQ multiplex PCR; TCRdb's copy keeps in-frame clones and lacks some. The sample comprises 380,000 or so clones, roughly 80% of which are singletons, and 7% to 9.5% rests with the top ten. As for treatment: around 19 received Ad26.COV2.S at low or high dose, single or two shots; 5 received placebo; per-sample allocation not given. Each sample was drawn 63 days after the first injection (of vaccine or placebo). This sample was taken from a study of Ad26.COV2.S vaccination and SARS-CoV-2 variants.

This TCR was recovered from a person between 18 and 65 years old who received the Ad26.COV2.S COVID-19 vaccine or a placebo. The chain has TRBV7-9 and TRBJ2-1, with TRBD2 matching over 12 bases. The sample in question was peripheral blood, obtained in a trial of Ad26.COV2.S vaccine versus placebo. The CDR3 nucleotides read TGTGCCAGCAGCATAGGGCCTAGCGGGGGGGTCAGCTCCTACAATGAGCAGTTCTTC. It codes for CASSIGPSGGVSSYNEQFF.